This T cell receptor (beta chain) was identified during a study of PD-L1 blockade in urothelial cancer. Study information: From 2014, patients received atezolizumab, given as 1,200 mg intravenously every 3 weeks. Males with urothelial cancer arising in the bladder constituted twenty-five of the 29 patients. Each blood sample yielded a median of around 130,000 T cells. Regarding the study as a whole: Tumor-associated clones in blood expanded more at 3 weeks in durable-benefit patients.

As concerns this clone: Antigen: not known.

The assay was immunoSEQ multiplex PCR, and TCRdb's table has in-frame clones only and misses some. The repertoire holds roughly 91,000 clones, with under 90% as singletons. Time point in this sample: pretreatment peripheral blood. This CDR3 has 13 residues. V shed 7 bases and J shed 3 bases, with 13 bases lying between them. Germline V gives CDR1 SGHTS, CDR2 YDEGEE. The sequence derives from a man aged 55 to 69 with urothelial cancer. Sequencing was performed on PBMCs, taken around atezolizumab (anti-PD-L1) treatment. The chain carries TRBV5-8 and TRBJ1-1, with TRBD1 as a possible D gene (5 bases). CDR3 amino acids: CASVYGAYTEAFF. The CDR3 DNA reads TGTGCCAGCGTTTATGGGGCCTACACTGAAGCTTTCTTT.